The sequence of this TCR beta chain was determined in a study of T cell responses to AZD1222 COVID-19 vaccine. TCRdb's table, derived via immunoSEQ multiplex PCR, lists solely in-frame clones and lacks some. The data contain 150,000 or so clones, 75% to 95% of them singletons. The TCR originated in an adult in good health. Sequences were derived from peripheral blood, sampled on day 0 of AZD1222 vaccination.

The CDR3 sequence is CSARGGNTIYF. As DNA, the CDR3 is TGCAGTGCTAGAGGAGGAAACACCATATATTTT. This rearrangement joins TRBV20-1 to TRBJ1-3; the D is unclear. This CDR3 region has 11 residues. Germline lookup yields CDR1 DFQATT and CDR2 SNEGSKA (reference sequence). Trimming removed 1 base at V and 4 bases at J, with 2 bases between.